This T cell receptor beta chain was sequenced for a study of CD8 T cells in ankylosing spondylitis. As the method for making TCR beta libraries, quantitative 5'-RACE with molecular barcodes was used. Each CDR3 protein gets one entry after TCRdb re-called the 5' RACE reads with MiXCR. The table lists 750,000 to 850,000 distinct CDR3 sequences, approximately 12% of them singletons. Note on this clonotype: The antigen remains unidentified. At one boundary the junction diverges from the germline segment, which might be a read error.

Study-level results: Blood from ankylosing spondylitis patients appeared to carry a characteristic roughly 8-variant TCR beta motif. CD8+ by phenotype, disease-linked clones were relatively rare in peripheral blood. Clones linked to disease were reported to show significant enrichment in matched ankylosing spondylitis synovial fluid.

In germline, CDR1 is SQVTM, CDR2 ANQGSEA. The CDR3 spans 11 residues. The gene calls are TRBV29-1 and TRBJ2-3; D remains unclear. This receptor was identified in a male donor with ankylosing spondylitis. Sequences were obtained from blood, either unsorted or a sorted T cell fraction (not recorded which). CDR3 in amino acids: CSVGATDTQNF. Here the CDR3 DNA reads TGCAGCGTTGGCGCCACAGATACGCAGAATTTT.